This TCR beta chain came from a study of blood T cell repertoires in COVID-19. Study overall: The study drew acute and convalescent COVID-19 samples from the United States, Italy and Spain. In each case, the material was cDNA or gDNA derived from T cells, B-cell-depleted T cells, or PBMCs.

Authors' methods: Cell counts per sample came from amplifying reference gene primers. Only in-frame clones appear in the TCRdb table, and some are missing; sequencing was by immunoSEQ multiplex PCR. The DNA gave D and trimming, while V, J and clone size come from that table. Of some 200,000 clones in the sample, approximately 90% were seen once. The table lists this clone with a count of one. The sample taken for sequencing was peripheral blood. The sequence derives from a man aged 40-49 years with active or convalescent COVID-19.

The CDR3 loop is CAWYSNRVGEKLFF. CDR3 DNA: TGTGCCTGGTATAGCAACAGGGTAGGCGAAAAACTGTTTTTT. The chain links TRBV30 to TRBJ1-4; D is possibly TRBD1 (6 bases). CDR1 is GTSNPN, CDR2 SVGIG, per germline (reference sequence). This CDR3 spans 14 amino acids. V was cut by 5 bases and J by 8 bases, with 18 bases left in between.